Listed here are 4 T cell receptor beta chains from one sample, sequenced in a study of regulatory T cells in long-lasting Graves disease. Time point meaning: persistent/refractory GD, antithyroid drugs over 5 years with positive TRAb. Generation of the TCR library employed RNA extracted from PBMCs. CDR3-region Arm-PCR and iRepertoire HTBI primers produced the TCR beta libraries. A single record per CDR3 protein comes from TCRdb applying MiXCR to the multiplex PCR reads. The sample holds about 470,000 distinct CDR3 sequences, less than 25% seen once. Specimen: peripheral blood mononuclear cells (PBMCs), collected when the disease was refractory, from a patient treated with antithyroid drugs. These receptors were collected from a female donor with Graves disease.

This chain links TRBV11-3 with TRBJ2-1; 9 nucleotides match TRBD2. J lost 4 bases, V lost 2 bases, and 6 bases had no gene match. Germline V gene lookup returns CDR1 SGHNT and CDR2 YENEEA. The CDR3 runs 16 residues. DNA for the CDR3: TGTGCCAGCAGCTTATGGATAGCGGGGGCATACAATGAGCAGTTCTTC. Translation gives CASSLWIAGAYNEQFF.

This clonotype was detected many times. The genes are TRBV5-1 and TRBJ2-7, with 15 bases fitting TRBD2. This CDR3 region has 16 residues. The junction had 7 bases not matched to a gene; V was cut back by 4 bases and J by 5 bases. In germline, CDR1 is SGHRS, CDR2 YFSETQ. CDR3 loop: CASSGGTSGRLDEQYF. In DNA, the CDR3 is TGCGCCAGCAGCGGGGGGACTAGCGGGAGGCTCGACGAGCAGTACTTC. The full variable domain, rest sourced from reference TRBV5-1 and TRBJ2-7, is KAGVTQTPRYLIKTRGQQVTLSCSPISGHRSVSWYQQTPGQGLQFLFEYFSETQRNKGNFPGRFSGRQFSNSRSEMNVSTLELGDSALYLCASSGGTSGRLDEQYFGPGTRLTVT.

The rearrangement links TRBV19 to TRBJ1-1; D unresolved. Germline CDR1 is LNHDA and CDR2 is SQIVND (reference sequence). The CDR3 length is 12 residues. V lost 5 bases and J lost 10, with 14 bases in between. The CDR3 loop is CASSRGSARAFF. DNA for the CDR3: TGTGCCAGTAGTCGAGGCAGTGCTAGAGCTTTCTTT.

V is TRBV29-1 and J is TRBJ1-1; no clear D. In germline, CDR1 is SQVTM, CDR2 ANQGSEA. Trimming removed 5 bases at V and 1 base at J, with 8 bases between. The length of the CDR3 is 12 residues. CDR3 coding DNA: TGCAGCGTTTCGACACCGAACACTGAAGCTTTCTTT. It yields the protein CSVSTPNTEAFF.